Listed here are 9 T cell receptor beta chains from one sample, sequenced in a study of blood T cell repertoires in COVID-19. Method: immunoSEQ multiplex PCR; TCRdb's copy keeps in-frame clones and lacks some. Of around 92,000 clones in the sample, around 84% were seen once. The sequencing sample was made of peripheral blood. Receptor source: a woman aged 55-70 years in a cohort sampled during active or convalescent COVID-19.

The chain recombines TRBV5-1 with TRBJ2-1; weak D call: TRBD1 (6 bases). The V and J ends lost 0 bases and 6 bases respectively, with 13 bases between them. This CDR3 has 15 residues. Germline V gene sequence: CDR1 SGHRS, CDR2 YFSETQ. CDR3 residues: CASSLVEGGSNEQFF. In DNA, the CDR3 is TGCGCCAGCAGCTTGGTGGAAGGGGGATCCAATGAGCAGTTCTTC.

V is TRBV27 and J is TRBJ2-3; TRBD2 aligns across 9 bases. Trimming removed 6 bases from V and 1 base from J; junction bases left unmatched: 17. CDR3 length equals 19 residues. Germline assignment: CDR1 MNHEY and CDR2 SMNVEV (reference sequence). In nucleotides, the CDR3 is TGTGCCAGCAGACCCAACTGGAGGCTAGCGGGACGACGCACAGATACGCAGTATTTT. Encoded protein: CASRPNWRLAGRRTDTQYF.

This chain uses TRBV5-4 with TRBJ2-7; D is perhaps TRBD2 (5 bases). The V gene's germline CDR1 is SGHNT and CDR2 YYREEE (reference sequence). V lost 4 bases and J 7 bases, leaving 12 bases between the germline ends. The CDR3 has 12 residues. As DNA, the CDR3 is TGTGCCAGCAGCCCGGGCGGGCAAGAGCAGTACTTC. As protein: CASSPGGQEQYF.

The CDR3 region has the DNA TGCAGCGGTAGCCAGGGGAACACTGAAGCTTTCTTT. As protein: CSGSQGNTEAFF. The chain uses TRBV29-1 and TRBJ1-1; tentative D call: TRBD1 (5 bases). Germline V gene data show CDR1 as SQVTM and CDR2 as ANQGSEA. The CDR3 length is 12 residues. Trimming removed 7 bases at V and 1 base at J, with 10 bases between. The full variable domain, with the rest looked up from reference TRBV29-1 and TRBJ1-1, is SAVISQKPSRDICQRGTSLTIQCQVDSQVTMMFWYRQQPGQSLTLIATANQGSEATYESGFVIDKFPISRPNLTFSTLTVSNMSPEDSSIYLCSGSQGNTEAFFGQGTRLTVV.

This clone showed up just once. The chain employs TRBV5-1 and TRBJ2-5; D perhaps matches TRBD1 (6 bases). Trimming removed 1 base at V and 5 bases at J, with 12 bases between. The germline V gene encodes CDR1 SGHRS and CDR2 YFSETQ. This CDR3 is built from 14 residues. This CDR3 is CASSLNGGWETQYF. The DNA of the CDR3 is TGCGCCAGCAGCTTGAATGGGGGCTGGGAGACCCAGTACTTC.

This sequence joins TRBV3-1 (or the pseudogene TRBV3-2) and TRBJ1-3; the D is unclear. Between the trimmed V and J ends, which lost 0 bases and 3 bases, there was a span of 9 bases. Germline loops: CDR1 LGHDT, CDR2 YNNKEL (reference sequence). The CDR3 covers 15 residues. The DNA of the CDR3 is TGTGCCAGCAGCCAAGACACAGTACGTGGAAACACCATATATTTT. The encoded protein is CASSQDTVRGNTIYF.

The chain employs TRBV29-1 and TRBJ2-7; D gene unclear. Trimming shortened V by 3 bases and J by 3 bases, and 12 bases separated the two germline ends. There are 13 residues in the CDR3. Germline CDR1 and CDR2: SQVTM and ANQGSEA. Here the CDR3 DNA reads TGCAGCGTTGAGGATGAGGTGTTCTACGAGCAGTACTTC. Translating it yields CSVEDEVFYEQYF.

V is TRBV6-1 and J is TRBJ1-5; D unclear. V was cut by 3 bases and J by 10 bases, with 7 bases left in between. CDR1 MNHNS and CDR2 SASEGT come from the germline V gene. The CDR3 spans 11 residues. CDR3 nucleotide sequence: TGTGCCAGCAGTGATAATAAACCCCAGCATTTT. Protein sequence: CASSDNKPQHF.

The rearrangement links TRBV18 to TRBJ1-2; unclear D gene. The CDR3 has 13 amino acids. Trimming shortened V by 4 bases and J by 13 bases, and 19 bases separated the two germline ends. The germline gives CDR1 KGHSH, CDR2 LQKENI. CDR3 nucleotides: TGTGCCAGCTCACTCCGACCGGAGGGTACCGCCACCTTC. It specifies CASSLRPEGTATF.